This T cell receptor beta chain was sequenced in a study of T-cell reconstitution after alpha-beta-depleted transplantation in children (dated by TCRdb to about 2016). The study in broad terms: T-cell immune reconstitution after TCRalphabeta/CD19-depleted allogeneic hematopoietic cell transplantation in children was quantitatively tracked in the study by means of TCR repertoire profiling.

The library was produced with PCR. Sequenced using an Illumina HiSeq 2500. To normalize quantification of the TCRbeta repertoire, the TCR libraries were built with molecular barcoding that relied on unique molecular identifiers. TCRdb took the public reads, trimmed them with fastp at Q25, ran MiXCR for clone calling and kept in-frame beta chains. Merged by CDR3 protein, the rows form single entries marked with the most common genes and DNA. The sample table contains over 400,000 distinct CDR3 sequences; only one count was recorded for 9.5% to 15% of them. The top ten constitute about 5% of the sample. Points on this clonotype: Its antigen is currently not known. Base quality data are lacking; no much larger clone is found one base away.

CDR1 and CDR2 are read off the germline V gene as SQVTM and ANQGSEA. The V end gives up 2 bases and the J end 7 bases, leaving 6 bases in the junction not matched to a gene. CDR3 length: 13 amino acids, cysteine to phenylalanine. Of the read, only the CDR3 DNA is kept; its 39 bases are in frame from base 1. Sequenced here: PBMCs from the stem cell graft donor, sampled from the stem cell graft. Recombination joined TRBV29-1 with TRBJ1-2, with 8 bases aligning to TRBD1. The receptor's source is a human donor who donated a stem cell graft to a child with combined immunodeficiency. The CDR3: CSVEKGQGLGYTF. The DNA reads as follows: TGCAGCGTTGAAAAAGGACAGGGACTTGGCTACACCTTC.